This TCR beta chain was recovered during a study of Graves' ophthalmopathy and Graves' hyperthyroidism. The study's findings and limits: In separating ophthalmopathy from stable hyperthyroidism, a 13-signature model achieved approximately 91% sensitivity and around 80% specificity. The model achieved around 67% sensitivity and 72% to 85% specificity for ophthalmopathy progression.

CDR3 length equals 17 residues. V was cut by 2 bases and J by 2 bases, with 16 bases left in between. Germline lookup yields CDR1 MNHEY and CDR2 SVGAGI. Amplification of TCR beta CDR3 regions used RNA transcripts. The library came from an HTBI-primed first-round RT-PCR and a second-round multiplex PCR. MiXCR, applied by TCRdb to the multiplex PCR reads, yields one record per CDR3 protein. Of over a million distinct CDR3 sequences in the sample, less than 45% were seen once. Uncontrolled infections, other autoimmune diseases, pregnancy or lactation barred patients from enrollment. Symptoms, serum thyroxine and TRAb, thyroid ultrasound, and orbital computed tomography formed the diagnostic basis. Concerning this clonotype itself: The target antigen is unknown.

The receptor was isolated from an adult man with Graves' hyperthyroidism. The genes are TRBV6-5 and TRBJ1-3; tentatively, D is TRBD1 (5 bases). What was sequenced was peripheral blood or thyroid tissue (not recorded which). CDR3 bases: TGTGCCAGCAGTTACACAACAGGATCGAGCCCTGGAAACACCATATATTTT. This encodes CASSYTTGSSPGNTIYF.